A single sample gave rise to the 8 T cell receptor beta chains below, sequenced in a study of cytomegalovirus exposure and HLA in healthy donors. Assay: immunoSEQ multiplex PCR; the TCRdb copy retains only in-frame clones and omits some. The sample carries approximately 230,000 clones, roughly 87% recorded once. Source material: PBMCs. Source of these receptors: a man aged 18 to 35 in good health and CMV-seropositive.

The genes are TRBV5-1 and TRBJ2-3, with D possibly matching TRBD1 (5 bases). The CDR3 sequence is 14 residues long. Between the trimmed V and J ends, which lost 2 bases and 0 bases, there was a span of 7 bases. The V gene's germline CDR1 is SGHRS and CDR2 YFSETQ. The CDR3 sequence: CASSLQASTDTQYF. CDR3 bases: TGCGCCAGCAGCTTACAGGCTAGCACAGATACGCAGTATTTT.

This chain links TRBV7-7 with TRBJ1-5; weak D call: TRBD1 (6 bases). V gave up 0 bases and J gave up 6 bases, with 18 bases separating them. This CDR3 has 17 amino acids. Germline V gene data show CDR1 as SSHAT and CDR2 as FNYEAQ (reference sequence). The CDR3 protein is CASSLALIGGWGQPQHF. The CDR3, as DNA: TGTGCCAGCAGCTTAGCGCTGATCGGGGGCTGGGGTCAGCCCCAGCATTTT.

CDR3 residues: CASSFGQGANEQFF. The CDR3 DNA reads as TGTGCCAGCAGCTTCGGACAGGGGGCAAATGAGCAGTTCTTC. V usage is TRBV7-6 and J usage is TRBJ2-1, with 11 bases that match TRBD1. Germline CDR1 and CDR2: SGHVS and FNYEAQ. The CDR3 runs 14 residues. V lost 3 bases to trimming and J lost 7 bases; unmatched junction nucleotides: 2.

This clone was observed once. The chain recombines TRBV7-3 with TRBJ2-1; TRBD1 aligns across 8 bases. The CDR3 is 15 residues long. CDR1 is SGHTA and CDR2 is FQGTGA in the germline V gene. The ends lost 4 bases at V and 4 bases at J; junction bases unmatched: 6. The CDR3 spells CASSWRQGQYNEQFF. Written as DNA, the CDR3 is TGTGCCAGCAGCTGGAGACAGGGGCAGTACAATGAGCAGTTCTTC.

This clone was seen a few times. The genes are TRBV5-4 and TRBJ1-2; D remains ambiguous. V lost 0 bases and J lost 1, with 4 bases in between. The CDR3 runs to 13 residues. In germline, CDR1 is SGHNT, CDR2 YYREEE (reference sequence). The CDR3 sequence: CASSLDSNYGYTF. In nucleotides, the CDR3 is TGTGCCAGCAGCTTGGACAGTAACTATGGCTACACCTTC.

This clone was picked up a small number of times. The rearrangement links TRBV23-1 to TRBJ1-2; D not resolved. TRBV23-1 is reported as an ORF; its role is uncertain. The V end lost 2 bases, the J end lost 0 bases, and 7 bases lay between the germline ends. The CDR3 totals 14 residues. The DNA of the CDR3 is TGCGCCAGCAGTCAACCCCCTACTAACTATGGCTACACCTTC. Its translation: CASSQPPTNYGYTF.

Remarks on this clone: This CDR3 is also generated by other DNA sequences in the sample. This chain joins TRBV27 and TRBJ1-5, with a weak D call TRBD1 (5 bases). The V gene's germline CDR1 is MNHEY and CDR2 SMNVEV (reference sequence). Deletions cut 2 bases from V and 2 bases from J, with 7 bases between. This CDR3 has 14 residues. The CDR3 reads CASSLVGGNQPQHF. As DNA, the CDR3 is TGTGCCAGCAGTTTAGTAGGGGGCAATCAGCCCCAGCATTTT.

This clone was detected only a few times. The chain links TRBV14 to TRBJ2-4, with no clear D. The CDR3 consists of 14 residues. The germline CDR1 and CDR2 sequences are SGHDN and FVKESK. Trimming took 0 bases from V and 5 from J, leaving 8 bases between them. The CDR3 DNA sequence: TGTGCCAGCAGCCAAGATCTCACGGAAAACATTCAGTACTTC. Residues: CASSQDLTENIQYF.